These 17 T cell receptor beta chains originate from one sample sequenced in a study of OX40 agonist ivuxolimab in advanced cancers. TCRdb keeps only in-frame clones here, not all; method: immunoSEQ multiplex PCR. The table has about 69,000 clones, roughly nine tenths seen once. The source material was CD4+ or CD8+ T cells sorted from blood, sampled in a trial of the OX40 agonist ivuxolimab. Receptor source: an adult with an advanced solid tumor such as melanoma, head and neck, liver or kidney cancer.

The chain couples TRBV27 to TRBJ1-1, with D unclear. CDR3 size: 16 residues. The germline V and J ends were trimmed by 2 bases and 1 base, with 14 bases remaining between them. Looked up from germline, CDR1 is MNHEY and CDR2 is SMNVEV (reference sequence). CDR3 bases: TGTGCCAGCAGTTTAAGGGCTTTGGTGGGGAACACTGAAGCTTTCTTT. Translation gives CASSLRALVGNTEAFF.

This sequence joins TRBV5-1 and TRBJ2-2; a weak D match, TRBD1 (6 bases). CDR1 and CDR2 (germline): SGHRS, YFSETQ. Trimming took 2 bases from V and 0 from J, leaving 14 bases between them. The CDR3 has 17 amino acids. DNA of the CDR3: TGCGCCAGCAGCTTATCCAGGGGAACCGCGAACACCGGGGAGCTGTTTTTT. Translated: CASSLSRGTANTGELFF.

The chain carries TRBV6-6 and TRBJ2-2; D is unresolved. CDR3 length: 16 amino acids. Trimming removed 0 bases from V and 4 bases from J, with 12 bases in between. In germline, CDR1 is MNHNY, CDR2 SVGAGI (reference sequence). For the CDR3, the DNA is TGTGCCAGCAGTTACTCGAGGCGCGGTAGCACCGGGGAGCTGTTTTTT. Translated, it gives CASSYSRRGSTGELFF.

The chain recombines TRBV27 with TRBJ2-1; 9 nucleotides match TRBD2. This CDR3 has 15 amino acids. The germline gives CDR1 MNHEY, CDR2 SMNVEV (reference sequence). V shed 3 bases and J 4 bases; nucleotides not matched to a gene: 4. This CDR3 is CASSFGLAGYNEQFF. For the CDR3, the DNA is TGTGCCAGCAGTTTTGGGCTAGCGGGGTACAATGAGCAGTTCTTC.

The V and J genes are TRBV29-1 and TRBJ1-2; possible D gene TRBD1, 5 bases. V gave up 0 bases and J gave up 5 bases, with 13 bases separating them. CDR1 is SQVTM and CDR2 is ANQGSEA in the germline V gene. The CDR3 contains 14 residues. CDR3 nucleotides: TGCAGCGTTGAAGAGAAGGGGAGGCTATATGGCTACACCTTC. The encoded protein is CSVEEKGRLYGYTF.

The chain employs TRBV9 and TRBJ2-2, with unresolved D. Germline V lookup: CDR1 SGDLS, CDR2 YYNGEE. The CDR3 runs to 15 residues. V was cut by 3 bases and J by 0 bases, with 9 bases left in between. CDR3 DNA sequence: TGTGCCAGCAGCGCCTGGTCGGCGAACACCGGGGAGCTGTTTTTT. Its protein product is CASSAWSANTGELFF.

The J gene is TRBJ2-1, the V gene TRBV19, with D perhaps matching TRBD2 (5 bases). This CDR3 spans 16 amino acids. The V and J ends lost 3 bases and 3 bases respectively, with 15 bases between them. Germline CDR1 LNHDA, CDR2 SQIVND (reference sequence). The CDR3 spells CASSISWSSSYNEQFF. For the CDR3, the DNA is TGTGCCAGTAGTATTAGTTGGTCTAGCAGCTACAATGAGCAGTTCTTC.

V usage is TRBV2 and J usage is TRBJ2-7; no clear D gene. The CDR3 loop spans 12 amino acids. Germline loops: CDR1 SNHLY, CDR2 FYNNEI. V dropped 7 bases and J dropped 9 bases, with 16 bases sitting between them. CDR3 protein: CASNYQATGQYF. The CDR3 DNA follows: TGTGCCAGCAATTACCAGGCGACGGGGCAGTACTTC.

The chain is built from TRBV5-4 and TRBJ2-1; 9 bases map to TRBD2. Germline V gene data show CDR1 as SGHNT and CDR2 as YYREEE (reference sequence). The V gene end was trimmed by 2 bases and the J gene end by 7 bases; junction bases not matched to a gene: 4. The CDR3 sequence is 14 residues long. The CDR3 region has the DNA TGTGCCAGCAGCTTTAGCGGGGGAGGGAATGAGCAGTTCTTC. Translated: CASSFSGGGNEQFF.

Here the CDR3 reads CAISPSGRVTSTDTQYF. DNA of the CDR3: TGTGCCATCAGTCCTAGCGGGAGGGTTACTAGCACAGATACGCAGTATTTT. The chain joins TRBV10-3 to TRBJ2-3; TRBD2 matches at 12 bases. From germline, CDR1 is ENHRY and CDR2 SYGVKD. The CDR3 has 17 residues. V trimming: 5 bases; J trimming: 0 bases; junction bases outside the gene matches: 6.

The V gene is TRBV4-1, the J gene TRBJ2-5; 9 positions match TRBD2. The CDR3 spans 16 residues. V was pared by 2 bases and J by 5 bases, with 9 bases of the junction left unmatched. In germline, CDR1 is MGHRA, CDR2 YSYEKL. The CDR3 loop is CASSQISREGLETQYF. CDR3 bases: TGCGCCAGCAGCCAAATCTCGCGGGAGGGCCTGGAGACCCAGTACTTC.

The sample holds one count of this clone. The rearrangement joins TRBV30 to TRBJ1-2; possibly TRBD1 for D (6 bases). With 3 bases removed from V and 7 bases from J, the gap between germline ends came to 21 bases. CDR1 GTSNPN and CDR2 SVGIG come from the germline V gene (reference sequence). This CDR3 region has 15 residues. The CDR3 nucleotides read TGTGCCTGGAGCTCCTACAGGGAGTGGCGTTGTGGCTACACCTTC. It encodes CAWSSYREWRCGYTF.

The V gene is TRBV30, the J gene TRBJ2-7; TRBD2 matches at 9 bases. This CDR3 has 15 residues. With V trimmed by 3 bases and J by 1 base, 7 bases remained unmatched. CDR1 and CDR2 from the germline V gene are GTSNPN and SVGIG (reference sequence). CDR3 bases: TGTGCCTGGAGAGAAAGCGGGAGGTTTTCCTACGAGCAGTACTTC. Amino acid sequence: CAWRESGRFSYEQYF.

This clone came up once. This rearrangement joins TRBV5-1 to TRBJ2-2; TRBD1 is a possible D gene (5 bases). Deletions cut 5 bases from V and 7 bases from J, with 15 bases between. The CDR3 is 14 residues long. Looked up from germline, CDR1 is SGHRS and CDR2 is YFSETQ. The CDR3: CASSSAQGGGELFF. The CDR3 region has the DNA TGCGCCAGCAGTTCCGCTCAGGGTGGCGGGGAGCTGTTTTTT. The full variable domain, its missing parts supplied by reference TRBV5-1 and TRBJ2-2, is KAGVTQTPRYLIKTRGQQVTLSCSPISGHRSVSWYQQTPGQGLQFLFEYFSETQRNKGNFPGRFSGRQFSNSRSEMNVSTLELGDSALYLCASSSAQGGGELFFGEGSRLTVL.

The V and J genes are TRBV10-1 and TRBJ1-3; D not certain. Trimming took off 11 bases at V and 0 bases at J, with 17 bases between the two ends. CDR1 WNHNN and CDR2 SYGVQD come from the germline V gene (reference sequence). This CDR3 spans 15 amino acids. The DNA for the CDR3 is TGCGCCCGCCGCGGCCGACCAAGCTCTGGAAACACCATATATTTT. This encodes CARRGRPSSGNTIYF.

V usage is TRBV5-6 and J usage is TRBJ1-1; D not certain. Germline CDR1 and CDR2: SGHDT and YYEEEE. The V gene lost 4 bases and the J gene lost 0 bases, with 13 bases spanning the gap. CDR3 length: 15 residues. The CDR3 bases are TGTGCCAGCAGCCTAATAGGACGGCTGAACACTGAAGCTTTCTTT. This encodes CASSLIGRLNTEAFF.

The rearrangement joins TRBV12-5 to TRBJ1-1, with D perhaps matching TRBD1 (6 bases). The CDR3 runs 18 residues. The germline CDR1 and CDR2 sequences are LGHNT and FRNRAP. V was trimmed by 0 bases and J by 1 base, leaving 18 bases between them. The CDR3 DNA sequence: TGTGCTAGTGGTTTGGTACGTGGCAGGGGTGATGGGAACACTGAAGCTTTCTTT. It translates to CASGLVRGRGDGNTEAFF.